This T cell receptor (beta chain) was identified during a study of T cells after yellow fever vaccination. Study-wide results and limits: Clones from primary vaccination mostly reappeared after the booster (96% CD4, approximately 91% CD8).

Each CDR3 protein gets one entry after TCRdb re-called the 5' RACE reads with MiXCR. The sample lists 45,000 to 75,000 distinct CDR3 sequences; around 6.2% were seen once. About this clonotype itself: The germline gene is not matched at one end of the junction; a read error may be the cause.

Germline CDR1 and CDR2: SGHAT and FQNNGV. The CDR3 has 16 amino acids. The genes are TRBV11-2 and TRBJ2-3; the match to TRBD2 covers 10 bases. This sequence originates from a man younger than 35 who received the YFV17D yellow fever vaccine. This specimen consisted of PBMCs, either bulk or a sorted T-cell subset (CD4+, CD8+, memory, or dextramer-sorted; not recorded which), obtained on the day of the yellow fever booster vaccination. The DNA for the CDR3 is TGTGCCAGCAGCTTAGATGGACTAGCGGATACAGATATGCAGTATTTT. Protein: CASSLDGLADTDMQYF.